Shown below are 29 T cell receptor beta chains from a single sample sequenced in a study of shared clonotypes between healthy human individuals. Repertoires were generated with immunoSEQ multiplex PCR, while TCRdb's copy carries only in-frame clones and drops some. The repertoire includes about 980,000 clones, less than 85% of them detected once, and roughly 1.5% sits in the top ten. Input material: memory CD4+ T cells sorted from blood. Subset meaning: CD45RA-negative fraction. These receptor sequences come from a man between 18 and 35 years old in good health.

This clone was observed a single time. V usage is TRBV5-4 and J usage is TRBJ2-7; tentative D call: TRBD1 (6 bases). Germline V CDR1 and CDR2: SGHNT, YYREEE (reference sequence). The CDR3 extends over 14 amino acids. V shed 0 bases and J shed 2 bases, with 9 bases lying between them. CDR3 sequence: CASSLDRETYEQYF. Here the CDR3 DNA reads TGTGCCAGCAGCTTGGACAGGGAAACCTACGAGCAGTACTTC.

The V and J genes are TRBV27 and TRBJ2-1; 14 bases map to TRBD2. V shed 8 bases and J 4 bases; nucleotides not matched to a gene: 1. The CDR3 extends over 14 amino acids. Germline CDR1 is MNHEY and CDR2 is SMNVEV (reference sequence). CDR3 loop: CASRTSGRYNEQFF. CDR3 coding DNA: TGTGCCAGCCGGACTAGCGGGAGGTACAATGAGCAGTTCTTC.

This clone came up many times. CDR3 loop: CASSRDTNTGELFF. DNA for the CDR3: TGTGCCAGCAGCCGGGACACGAACACCGGGGAGCTGTTTTTT. The rearrangement links TRBV13 to TRBJ2-2, with a weak D call TRBD1 (6 bases). CDR1 and CDR2 (germline): PRHDT, FYEKMQ (reference sequence). V was shortened by 5 bases and J by 0 bases, with 7 bases between the two germline ends. The CDR3 spans 14 residues.

The chain combines TRBV30 with TRBJ1-5; a possible D gene is TRBD1 (5 bases). The V gene's germline CDR1 is GTSNPN and CDR2 SVGIG (reference sequence). V was cut by 3 bases and J by 0 bases, with 12 bases left in between. The CDR3 totals 15 residues. The CDR3 protein is CAWSNTGTSNQPQHF. CDR3 coding DNA: TGTGCCTGGAGCAACACGGGGACTAGCAATCAGCCCCAGCATTTT.

Only a few counts were recorded for this clone. The rearrangement uses TRBV19 and TRBJ2-2, with a weak D call TRBD2 (5 bases). The CDR3 covers 14 residues. Between the trimmed V and J ends, which lost 7 bases and 5 bases, there was a span of 14 bases. The germline V gene encodes CDR1 LNHDA and CDR2 SQIVND (reference sequence). CDR3 in DNA: TGTGCCAGTAATGAGGCTCTAGCTACCGGGGAGCTGTTTTTT. It is translated as CASNEALATGELFF.

The chain is built from TRBV30 and TRBJ2-7; D may be TRBD2 (6 bases). This CDR3 is built from 11 residues. Germline assignment: CDR1 GTSNPN and CDR2 SVGIG (reference sequence). V lost 0 bases and J lost 7, with 7 bases in between. The CDR3, as DNA: TGTGCCTGGAGTGTGGGGAGGGAGCAGTACTTC. Amino acids: CAWSVGREQYF.

The rearrangement uses TRBV28 and TRBJ2-1; 9 bases match TRBD2. The germline V gene has CDR1 MDHEN and CDR2 SYDVKM. The J segment lost 4 bases and the V segment lost 5 bases, leaving 6 bases of the junction unmatched. This CDR3 has 15 residues. The CDR3 region is CASSGGTSQYNEQFF. The CDR3 bases are TGTGCCAGCAGTGGCGGGACTAGCCAATACAATGAGCAGTTCTTC.

CDR3 nucleotide sequence: TGCGCCAGCAGCCAAGATCGGGTAGGGGCACAGCCCCAGCATTTT. This translates into CASSQDRVGAQPQHF. The chain uses TRBV4-1 and TRBJ1-5; D might be TRBD1 (5 bases). V dropped 0 bases and J dropped 7 bases, with 13 bases sitting between them. Germline CDR1 is MGHRA and CDR2 is YSYEKL. The CDR3 sequence is 15 residues long.

The chain combines TRBV4-1 with TRBJ1-3; possible D gene TRBD1, 6 bases. This CDR3 is 18 amino acids long. The germline CDR1 and CDR2 sequences are MGHRA and YSYEKL. V lost 2 bases and J 0 bases, leaving 17 bases between the germline ends. The CDR3 DNA follows: TGCGCCAGCAGCCAACGAGAGGGACACAGCATCTCTGGAAACACCATATATTTT. This codes for CASSQREGHSISGNTIYF.

This chain links TRBV6-1 with TRBJ1-1, with 7 bases lining up with TRBD1. The trim removed 4 bases at V and 6 bases at J, leaving 2 bases unmatched. Germline V gene sequence: CDR1 MNHNS, CDR2 SASEGT. The CDR3 covers 12 residues. The DNA for the CDR3 is TGTGCCAGCAGTGGACAGGGTGCTGAAGCTTTCTTT. It codes for CASSGQGAEAFF.

J is TRBJ2-5 and V is TRBV7-2; D possibly corresponds to TRBD2 (7 bases). CDR1 and CDR2 (germline): SGHTA, FQGNSA. There are 14 residues in the CDR3. Trimming took off 4 bases at V and 4 bases at J, with 13 bases between the two ends. The CDR3 nucleotides are TGTGCCAGCAGCTCGCAGGGGAGGGGAGAGACCCAGTACTTC. Translated: CASSSQGRGETQYF.

This chain connects TRBV5-4 to TRBJ2-1; no definite D call. The V gene lost 5 bases and the J gene lost 4 bases, with 10 bases spanning the gap. CDR1 SGHNT and CDR2 YYREEE come from the germline V gene (reference sequence). CDR3 size: 13 residues. CDR3 residues: CASRAGTYNEQFF. In nucleotides, the CDR3 is TGTGCCAGCAGGGCCGGAACATACAATGAGCAGTTCTTC.

The chain has TRBV7-2 and TRBJ1-1; D perhaps matches TRBD1 (5 bases). V shed 2 bases and J shed 11 bases, with 18 bases lying between them. The CDR3 is 14 amino acids. The germline CDR1 and CDR2 sequences are SGHTA and FQGNSA. CDR3 in DNA: TGTGCCAGCAGCTTAAGCCGGGACGGACATACGGCTTTCTTT. Protein: CASSLSRDGHTAFF.

This clone was observed a few times. This chain connects TRBV19 to TRBJ2-3; tentatively, D is TRBD2 (5 bases). This CDR3 region has 12 residues. Trimming removed 9 bases from V and 3 bases from J, with 10 bases in between. Per the germline V gene, CDR1 is LNHDA and CDR2 is SQIVND (reference sequence). CDR3 loop: CASQDWTDTQYF. In DNA, the CDR3 is TGTGCCAGCCAGGACTGGACAGATACGCAGTATTTT.

This clone came up a few times. The rearrangement links TRBV7-2 to TRBJ1-6, with 8 bases aligning to TRBD1. V lost 6 bases, J lost 7 bases, and 5 bases stayed unmatched. The germline gives CDR1 SGHTA, CDR2 FQGNSA. This CDR3 comprises 14 residues. CDR3 sequence reads: CASRQGQGNSPLHF. The CDR3 DNA reads as TGTGCCAGCAGACAAGGACAGGGAAATTCACCCCTCCACTTT.

The chain has TRBV4-2 and TRBJ2-5; D is perhaps TRBD2 (6 bases). Trimming shortened V by 0 bases and J by 5 bases, and 19 bases separated the two germline ends. This CDR3 is built from 17 residues. Germline CDR1 and CDR2: LGHNA and YNFKEQ. CDR3 region: CASSQESLWGDRETQYF. The CDR3 bases are TGTGCCAGCAGCCAAGAGTCATTGTGGGGGGATCGGGAGACCCAGTACTTC.

V gene TRBV29-1 combines with J gene TRBJ2-7; D is possibly TRBD1 (5 bases). V was trimmed by 3 bases and J by 6 bases, leaving 12 bases between them. CDR3 length: 12 residues. CDR1 and CDR2 from the germline V gene are SQVTM and ANQGSEA. CDR3 nucleotide sequence: TGCAGCGTTGAGGGGCAGGGCTCCGAGCAGTACTTC. Translation: CSVEGQGSEQYF.

The chain recombines TRBV18 with TRBJ1-5, with D possibly matching TRBD1 (6 bases). The V gene's germline CDR1 is KGHSH and CDR2 LQKENI. V shed 2 bases and J shed 0 bases, with 17 bases lying between them. CDR3 length equals 18 residues. The CDR3 sequence is CASSPREQGLDSNQPQHF. CDR3 sequence (DNA): TGTGCCAGCTCACCAAGGGAACAGGGATTGGATAGCAATCAGCCCCAGCATTTT.

This chain connects TRBV28 to TRBJ1-2; D might be TRBD1 (6 bases). The CDR3 has 14 residues. Germline V gene lookup returns CDR1 MDHEN and CDR2 SYDVKM. Trimming left V 3 bases short and J 6 bases short, with 14 bases between. DNA of the CDR3: TGTGCCAGCAGTTTTTTGGAGGGGGGAGATGGCTACACCTTC. As protein: CASSFLEGGDGYTF.

J is TRBJ1-5 and V is TRBV5-6; tentative D call: TRBD1 (5 bases). The CDR3 loop spans 14 amino acids. The germline CDR1 and CDR2 sequences are SGHDT and YYEEEE. The V end was cut by 2 bases, the J end by 7 bases, with 13 bases between. CDR3 coding DNA: TGTGCCAGCAGCTTTTTACGAGGGGACCAGCCCCAGCATTTT. Translated, it gives CASSFLRGDQPQHF. Looking up the rest from reference TRBV5-6 and TRBJ1-5 gives the full variable domain: DAGVTQSPTHLIKTRGQQVTLRCSPKSGHDTVSWYQQALGQGPQFIFQYYEEEERQRGNFPDRFSGHQFPNYSSELNVNALLLGDSALYLCASSFLRGDQPQHFGDGTRLSIL.

J is TRBJ1-1 and V is TRBV10-3, with 7 bases matching TRBD1. Losses at the gene ends were 6 bases for V and 2 bases for J; bases not matched to a gene: 6. Per the germline V gene, CDR1 is ENHRY and CDR2 is SYGVKD. CDR3 length equals 14 residues. The CDR3, as DNA: TGTGCCATCAGAGGGACAGACTTTAACACTGAAGCTTTCTTT. Translation: CAIRGTDFNTEAFF.

V and J are TRBV7-2 and TRBJ2-7; D unclear. Trimming took 1 base from V and 0 from J, leaving 10 bases between them. Germline V gene lookup returns CDR1 SGHTA and CDR2 FQGNSA. The CDR3 is made up of 15 amino acids. The CDR3 nucleotides are TGTGCCAGCAGCTTAGATATCACGAGCTCCTACGAGCAGTACTTC. Translated, it gives CASSLDITSSYEQYF.

The rearrangement uses TRBV6-1 and TRBJ1-5; the D is unclear. Germline assignment: CDR1 MNHNS and CDR2 SASEGT. V lost 2 bases, J lost 6 bases, and 14 bases lay in between. The length of the CDR3 is 15 residues. In DNA, the CDR3 is TGTGCCAGCAGTGAAATTCGATATCCCCCTCAGCCCCAGCATTTT. Translating gives CASSEIRYPPQPQHF.

This sequence joins TRBV27 and TRBJ2-7, with TRBD1 matching 10 bases. After removal of 5 bases from V and 5 bases from J, the junction contained 6 bases not matched to a gene. The germline gives CDR1 MNHEY, CDR2 SMNVEV (reference sequence). The CDR3 is made up of 14 amino acids. This chain's CDR3 is CASSPKTGGHEQYF. For the CDR3, the DNA is TGTGCCAGCAGTCCTAAGACAGGGGGCCACGAGCAGTACTTC.

The chain uses TRBV6-5 and TRBJ1-2; D is unresolved. Germline V gene lookup returns CDR1 MNHEY and CDR2 SVGAGI. Trimming took 0 bases from V and 0 from J, leaving 8 bases between them. The CDR3 spans 15 residues. CDR3 sequence: CASSYSGVPNYGYTF. CDR3 nucleotide sequence: TGTGCCAGCAGTTACTCTGGCGTCCCTAACTATGGCTACACCTTC.

The J gene is TRBJ1-2, the V gene TRBV5-6, with D perhaps TRBD1 (6 bases). In germline, CDR1 is SGHDT, CDR2 YYEEEE. V lost 2 bases, J lost 3 bases, and 14 bases lay in between. The CDR3 is 15 residues long. Here the CDR3 DNA reads TGTGCCAGCAGCTTAGTGGAGGGGGTGTACTATGGCTACACCTTC. The encoded protein is CASSLVEGVYYGYTF. Together with reference TRBV5-6 and TRBJ1-2, the CDR3 gives the full variable domain: DAGVTQSPTHLIKTRGQQVTLRCSPKSGHDTVSWYQQALGQGPQFIFQYYEEEERQRGNFPDRFSGHQFPNYSSELNVNALLLGDSALYLCASSLVEGVYYGYTFGSGTRLTVV.

The chain carries TRBV14 and TRBJ1-2; D remains ambiguous. There are 15 residues in the CDR3. V was cut by 1 base and J by 2 bases, with 11 bases left in between. The germline CDR1 and CDR2 sequences are SGHDN and FVKESK. The CDR3 region is CASSQAGIANYGYTF. CDR3 bases: TGTGCCAGCAGCCAAGCTGGGATAGCGAACTATGGCTACACCTTC.

The rearrangement links TRBV2 to TRBJ2-1; no clear D gene. CDR3 size: 13 residues. CDR1 is SNHLY and CDR2 is FYNNEI in the germline V gene. Trimming removed 5 bases from V and 9 bases from J, with 14 bases in between. The CDR3 DNA reads TGTGCCAGCAGTAGCCTGACGAGCAGTGAGCAGTTCTTC. Protein: CASSSLTSSEQFF.

This clone was counted once. This chain joins TRBV4-3 and TRBJ2-1, with 11 positions matching TRBD1. The germline gives CDR1 LGHNA, CDR2 YSLEER. The CDR3 runs to 16 residues. V was clipped by 4 bases and J by 5 bases; unmatched bases: 7. CDR3 sequence reads: CASSRGQGASHNEQFF. CDR3 DNA sequence: TGCGCCAGCAGCCGCGGACAGGGGGCGTCCCACAATGAGCAGTTCTTC.